The 7 T cell receptor beta chains below come from one sample, sequenced in a study of blood T cell repertoires in COVID-19. Data came from immunoSEQ multiplex PCR; TCRdb stores just in-frame clones and leaves some out. This sample yields under 250,000 clones, of which about 83% are seen a single time; roughly 8% belongs to the top ten. The sample comprised peripheral blood. The source is a woman in her forties or fifties with acute or convalescent COVID-19.

This clone appeared once. The chain joins TRBV3-1 (or the pseudogene TRBV3-2) to TRBJ2-7; the match to TRBD2 covers 7 bases. V was clipped by 4 bases and J by 4 bases; unmatched bases: 10. This CDR3 is 15 amino acids long. In germline, CDR1 is LGHDT, CDR2 YNNKEL (reference sequence). The CDR3 DNA is TGTGCCAGCAGCCCCCGGACTAGTTCAGGTTACGAGCAGTACTTC. Translation: CASSPRTSSGYEQYF.

This chain joins TRBV28 and TRBJ1-5, with no clear D. The CDR3 covers 12 residues. Germline loops: CDR1 MDHEN, CDR2 SYDVKM. V lost 7 bases and J 3 bases, leaving 7 bases between the germline ends. The CDR3 sequence: CASNTNNQPQHF. The CDR3 region has the DNA TGTGCCAGCAACACCAACAATCAGCCCCAGCATTTT.

The CDR3 reads CASSSARGDLYSPLHF. CDR3 nucleotide sequence: TGTGCCAGTAGTAGCGCCAGGGGGGATTTATATTCACCCCTCCACTTT. The J gene is TRBJ1-6, the V gene TRBV19; TRBD1 matches at 7 bases. Germline V gene sequence: CDR1 LNHDA, CDR2 SQIVND (reference sequence). Trimming at V came to 4 bases and at J to 8 bases, leaving 11 bases not matched to a gene. The length of the CDR3 is 16 residues.

This clone was seen only a few times. The gene calls are TRBV5-1 and TRBJ2-6, with a possible D match to TRBD2 (5 bases). Germline values: CDR1 SGHRS, CDR2 YFSETQ. Trimming stripped 4 bases from V and 0 bases from J, with 11 bases between. The CDR3 covers 16 residues. DNA for the CDR3: TGCGCCAGCAGCCGGGATCTCAGCTCTGGGGCCAACGTCCTGACTTTC. Translation: CASSRDLSSGANVLTF.

V and J are TRBV2 and TRBJ2-3; TRBD2 matches 8 bases. There are 14 residues in the CDR3. V was pared by 6 bases and J by 3 bases, with 5 bases of the junction left unmatched. In germline, CDR1 is SNHLY, CDR2 FYNNEI. The CDR3 region is CASRLAVNTDTQYF. The CDR3 DNA reads as TGTGCCAGCAGACTAGCGGTAAATACAGATACGCAGTATTTT.

This chain connects TRBV14 to TRBJ2-1; TRBD2 aligns across 10 bases. Germline CDR1 is SGHDN and CDR2 is FVKESK. J gave up 7 bases and V 0 bases, and 6 bases lay outside the gene matches. The CDR3 sequence is 16 residues long. The CDR3: CASSQESSGSLNEQFF. The DNA for the CDR3 is TGTGCCAGCAGCCAAGAATCTAGCGGGAGCCTAAATGAGCAGTTCTTC.

V usage is TRBV9 and J usage is TRBJ1-5; no clear D gene. The germline V gene has CDR1 SGDLS and CDR2 YYNGEE. V was shortened by 4 bases and J by 7 bases, with 15 bases between the two germline ends. The length of the CDR3 is 14 residues. The CDR3 protein is CASSLSLGSQPQHF. CDR3 sequence (DNA): TGTGCCAGCAGCCTCTCATTGGGCTCACAGCCCCAGCATTTT.